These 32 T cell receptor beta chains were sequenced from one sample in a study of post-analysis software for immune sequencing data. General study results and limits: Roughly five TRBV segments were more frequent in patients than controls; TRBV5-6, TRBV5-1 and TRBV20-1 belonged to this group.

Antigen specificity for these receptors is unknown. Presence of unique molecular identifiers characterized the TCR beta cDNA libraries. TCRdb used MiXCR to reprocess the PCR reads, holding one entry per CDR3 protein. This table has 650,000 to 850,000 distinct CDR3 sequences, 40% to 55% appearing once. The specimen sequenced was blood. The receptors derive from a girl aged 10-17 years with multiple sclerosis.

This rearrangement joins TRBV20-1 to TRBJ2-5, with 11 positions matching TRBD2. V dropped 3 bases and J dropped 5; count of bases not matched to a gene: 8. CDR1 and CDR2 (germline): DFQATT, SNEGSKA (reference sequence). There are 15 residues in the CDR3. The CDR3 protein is CSASALAGDGETQYF. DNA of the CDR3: TGCAGTGCTAGTGCACTAGCGGGAGATGGGGAGACCCAGTACTTC.

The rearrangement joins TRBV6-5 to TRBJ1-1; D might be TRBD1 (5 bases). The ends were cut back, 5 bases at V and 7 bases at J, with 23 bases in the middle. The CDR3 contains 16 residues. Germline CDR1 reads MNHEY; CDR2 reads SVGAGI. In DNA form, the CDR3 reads TGTGCCAGCAGTCCCCGAGGAGGGGACCGGCGGAATGAAGCTTTCTTT. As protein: CASSPRGGDRRNEAFF.

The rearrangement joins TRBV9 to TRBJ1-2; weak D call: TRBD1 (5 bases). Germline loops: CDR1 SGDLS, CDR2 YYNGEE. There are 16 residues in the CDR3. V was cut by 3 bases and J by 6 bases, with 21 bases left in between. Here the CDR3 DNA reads TGTGCCAGCAGCGGGCCCGGGGACCACACGGCGAATGGCTACACCTTC. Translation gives CASSGPGDHTANGYTF.

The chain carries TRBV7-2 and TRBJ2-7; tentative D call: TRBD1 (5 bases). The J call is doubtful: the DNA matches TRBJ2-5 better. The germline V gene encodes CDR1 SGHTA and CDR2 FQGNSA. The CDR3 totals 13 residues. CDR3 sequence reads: CASSGHPEETQYF. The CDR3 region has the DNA TGTGCCAGCAGCGGACACCCGGAAGAGACCCAGTACTTC.

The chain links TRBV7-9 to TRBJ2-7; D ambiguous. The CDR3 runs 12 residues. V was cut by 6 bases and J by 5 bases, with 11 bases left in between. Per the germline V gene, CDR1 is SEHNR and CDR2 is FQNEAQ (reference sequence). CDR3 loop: CASSRPLDEQYF. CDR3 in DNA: TGTGCCAGCAGTCGCCCCCTCGACGAGCAGTACTTC. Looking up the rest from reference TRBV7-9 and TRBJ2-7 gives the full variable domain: DTGVSQNPRHKITKRGQNVTFRCDPISEHNRLYWYRQTLGQGPEFLTYFQNEAQLEKSRLLSDRFSAERPKGSFSTLEIQRTEQGDSAMYLCASSRPLDEQYFGPGTRLTVT.

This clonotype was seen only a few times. The CDR3 sequence: CASSSDRDGYTF. DNA of the CDR3: TGTGCCAGCAGCTCAGACAGGGACGGCTACACCTTC. The rearrangement uses TRBV7-2 and TRBJ1-2; 7 bases are shared with TRBD1. The germline V gene has CDR1 SGHTA and CDR2 FQGNSA. J gave up 8 bases and V 4 bases, and 4 bases lay outside the gene matches. The CDR3 spans 12 residues.

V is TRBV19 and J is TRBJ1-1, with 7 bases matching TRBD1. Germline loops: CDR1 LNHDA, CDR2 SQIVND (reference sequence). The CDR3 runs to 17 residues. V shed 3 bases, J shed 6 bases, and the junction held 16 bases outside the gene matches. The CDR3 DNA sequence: TGTGCCAGTAGTATGAGAGGGGGCCCCACGATCAGGGCTGAAGCTTTCTTT. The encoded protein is CASSMRGGPTIRAEAFF.

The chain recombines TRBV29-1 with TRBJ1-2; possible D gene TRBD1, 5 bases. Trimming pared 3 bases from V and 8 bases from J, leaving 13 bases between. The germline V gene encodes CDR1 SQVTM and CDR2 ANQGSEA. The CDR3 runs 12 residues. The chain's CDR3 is CSVDWLGDGYTF. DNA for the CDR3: TGCAGCGTTGATTGGTTAGGGGACGGCTACACCTTC. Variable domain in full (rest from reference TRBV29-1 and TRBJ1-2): SAVISQKPSRDICQRGTSLTIQCQVDSQVTMMFWYRQQPGQSLTLIATANQGSEATYESGFVIDKFPISRPNLTFSTLTVSNMSPEDSSIYLCSVDWLGDGYTFGSGTRLTVV.

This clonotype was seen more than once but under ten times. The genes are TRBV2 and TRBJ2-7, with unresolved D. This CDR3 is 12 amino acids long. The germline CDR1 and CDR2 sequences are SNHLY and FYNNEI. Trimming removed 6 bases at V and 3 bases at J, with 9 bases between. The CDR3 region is CASRTELYEQYF. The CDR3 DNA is TGTGCCAGCAGAACGGAGCTCTACGAGCAGTACTTC.

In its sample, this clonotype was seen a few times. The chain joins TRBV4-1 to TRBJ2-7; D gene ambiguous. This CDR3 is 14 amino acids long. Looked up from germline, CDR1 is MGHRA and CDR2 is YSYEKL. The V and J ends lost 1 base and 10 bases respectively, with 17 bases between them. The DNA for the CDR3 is TGCGCCAGCAGCCAAGGTGCGGCAGAAGCCCGTCAGTACTTC. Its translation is CASSQGAAEARQYF.

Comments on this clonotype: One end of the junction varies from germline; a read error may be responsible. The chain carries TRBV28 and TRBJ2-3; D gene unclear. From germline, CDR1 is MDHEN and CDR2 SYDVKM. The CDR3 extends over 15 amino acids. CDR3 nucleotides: TGTGCAAGCAGTTTATTGCAAGGCAACACAGATACGCAGTATTTT. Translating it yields CASSLLQGNTDTQYF.

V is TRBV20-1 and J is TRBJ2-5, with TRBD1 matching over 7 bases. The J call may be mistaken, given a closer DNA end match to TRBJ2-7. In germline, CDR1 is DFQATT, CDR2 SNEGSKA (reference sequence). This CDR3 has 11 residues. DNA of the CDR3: TGCAGTGCGAGGACAGGTTCCGAGCAGTACTTC. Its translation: CSARTGSEQYF.

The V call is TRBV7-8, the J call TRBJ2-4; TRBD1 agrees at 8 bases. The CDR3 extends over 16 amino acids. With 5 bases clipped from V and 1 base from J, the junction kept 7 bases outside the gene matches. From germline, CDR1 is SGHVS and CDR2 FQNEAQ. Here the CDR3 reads CASSSRTGWAKNIQYF. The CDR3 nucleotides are TGTGCCAGCAGCAGTCGGACAGGGTGGGCCAAAAACATTCAGTACTTC. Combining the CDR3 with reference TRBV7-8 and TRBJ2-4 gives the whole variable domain GAGVSQSPRYKVAKRGQDVALRCDPISGHVSLFWYQQALGQGPEFLTYFQNEAQLDKSGLPSDRFFAERPEGSVSTLKIQRTQQEDSAVYLCASSSRTGWAKNIQYFGAGTRLSVL.

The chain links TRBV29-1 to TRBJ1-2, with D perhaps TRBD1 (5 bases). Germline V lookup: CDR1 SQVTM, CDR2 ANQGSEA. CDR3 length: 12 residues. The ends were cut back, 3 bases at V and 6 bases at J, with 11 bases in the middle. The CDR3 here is CSVESGPDGYTF. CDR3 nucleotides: TGCAGCGTTGAGTCAGGGCCCGATGGCTACACCTTC.

The CDR3 protein is CSATSGSLVVKNIQYF. The CDR3 nucleotides are TGCAGTGCGACTAGCGGGAGTCTTGTGGTCAAAAACATTCAGTACTTC. The chain recombines TRBV20-1 with TRBJ2-4; 12 nucleotides match TRBD2. Per germline, CDR1 DFQATT and CDR2 SNEGSKA (reference sequence). The CDR3 has 16 residues. Germline trimming cut 6 bases from V and 3 bases from J; bases unmatched to any gene: 9.

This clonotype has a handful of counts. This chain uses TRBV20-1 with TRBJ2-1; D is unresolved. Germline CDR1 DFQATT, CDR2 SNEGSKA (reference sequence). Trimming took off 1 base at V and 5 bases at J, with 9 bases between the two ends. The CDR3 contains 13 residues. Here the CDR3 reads CSARALTHNEQFF. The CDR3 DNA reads TGCAGTGCTAGAGCGCTAACACACAATGAGCAGTTCTTC.

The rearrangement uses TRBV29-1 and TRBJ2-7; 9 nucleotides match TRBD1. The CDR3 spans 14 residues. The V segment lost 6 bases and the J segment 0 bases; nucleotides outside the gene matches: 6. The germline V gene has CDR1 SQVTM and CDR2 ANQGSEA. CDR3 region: CSVTGTGSSYEQYF. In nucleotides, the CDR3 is TGCAGCGTCACCGGGACAGGGAGCTCCTACGAGCAGTACTTC.

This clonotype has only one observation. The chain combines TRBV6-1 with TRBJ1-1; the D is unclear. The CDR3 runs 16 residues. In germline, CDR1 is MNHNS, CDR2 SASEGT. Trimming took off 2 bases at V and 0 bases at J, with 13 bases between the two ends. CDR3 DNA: TGTGCCAGCAGTGAAACGGACCCGCTAATGAACACTGAAGCTTTCTTT. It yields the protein CASSETDPLMNTEAFF.

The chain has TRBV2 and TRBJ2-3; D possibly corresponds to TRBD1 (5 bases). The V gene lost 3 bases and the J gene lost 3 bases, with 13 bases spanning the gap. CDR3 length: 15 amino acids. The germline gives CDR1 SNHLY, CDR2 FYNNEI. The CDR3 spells CASSDLGDSTDTQYF. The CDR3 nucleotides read TGTGCCAGCAGTGACTTAGGAGACAGTACAGATACGCAGTATTTT.

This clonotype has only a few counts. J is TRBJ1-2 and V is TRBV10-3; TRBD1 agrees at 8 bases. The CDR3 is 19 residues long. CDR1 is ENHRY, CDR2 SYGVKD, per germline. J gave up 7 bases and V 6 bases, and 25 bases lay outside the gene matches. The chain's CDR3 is CAIRRPGQESSTPGGGYTF. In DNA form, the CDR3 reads TGTGCCATCAGAAGACCGGGACAGGAGTCTTCCACCCCGGGGGGTGGCTACACCTTC.

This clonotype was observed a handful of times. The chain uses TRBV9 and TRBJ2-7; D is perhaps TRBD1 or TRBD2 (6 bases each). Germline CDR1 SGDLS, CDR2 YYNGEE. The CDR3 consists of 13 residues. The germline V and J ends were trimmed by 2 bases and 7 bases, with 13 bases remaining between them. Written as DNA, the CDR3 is TGTGCCAGCAGCGTCCGCGAGGGGGGTGAGCAGTACTTC. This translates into CASSVREGGEQYF.

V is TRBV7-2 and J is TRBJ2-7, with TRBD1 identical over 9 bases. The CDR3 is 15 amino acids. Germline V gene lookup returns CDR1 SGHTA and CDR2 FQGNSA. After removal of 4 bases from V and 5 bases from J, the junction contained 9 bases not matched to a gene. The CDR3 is CASSSSGTGWDEQYF. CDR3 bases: TGTGCCAGCAGCTCATCCGGGACAGGGTGGGACGAGCAGTACTTC.

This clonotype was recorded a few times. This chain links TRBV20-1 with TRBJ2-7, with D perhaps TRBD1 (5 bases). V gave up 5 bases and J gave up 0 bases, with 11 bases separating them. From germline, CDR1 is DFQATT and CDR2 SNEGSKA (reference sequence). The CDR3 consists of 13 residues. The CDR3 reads CSALQGDSYEQYF. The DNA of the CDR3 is TGCAGTGCTCTCCAAGGGGACTCCTACGAGCAGTACTTC.

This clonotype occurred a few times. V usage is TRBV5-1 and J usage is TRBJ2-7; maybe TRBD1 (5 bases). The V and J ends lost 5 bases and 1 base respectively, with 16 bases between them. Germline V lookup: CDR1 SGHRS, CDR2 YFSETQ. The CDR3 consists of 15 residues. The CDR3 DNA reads TGCGCCAGCAGAATCGACAGTTCCCCTTCCTACGAGCAGTACTTC. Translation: CASRIDSSPSYEQYF.

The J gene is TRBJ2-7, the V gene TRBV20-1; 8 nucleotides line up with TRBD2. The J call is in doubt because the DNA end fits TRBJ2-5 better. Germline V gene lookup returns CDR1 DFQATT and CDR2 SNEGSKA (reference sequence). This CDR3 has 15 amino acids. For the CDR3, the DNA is TGCAGTGCTAGCCCCCCCATGGCGGGGGGTGAGACCCAGTACTTC. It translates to CSASPPMAGGETQYF.

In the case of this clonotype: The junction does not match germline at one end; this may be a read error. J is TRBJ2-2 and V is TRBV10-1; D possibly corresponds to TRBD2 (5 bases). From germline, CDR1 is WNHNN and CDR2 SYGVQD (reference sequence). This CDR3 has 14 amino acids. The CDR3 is CATSGLRDTGELFF. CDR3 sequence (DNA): TGCGCCACCAGTGGGCTGCGGGACACCGGGGAGCTGTTTTTT.

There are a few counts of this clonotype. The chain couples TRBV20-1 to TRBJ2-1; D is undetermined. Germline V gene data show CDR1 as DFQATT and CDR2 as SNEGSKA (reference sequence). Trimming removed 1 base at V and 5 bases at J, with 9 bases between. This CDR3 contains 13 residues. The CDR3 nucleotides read TGCAGTGCTAGAGTCCCGACTGACAATGAGCAGTTCTTC. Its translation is CSARVPTDNEQFF.

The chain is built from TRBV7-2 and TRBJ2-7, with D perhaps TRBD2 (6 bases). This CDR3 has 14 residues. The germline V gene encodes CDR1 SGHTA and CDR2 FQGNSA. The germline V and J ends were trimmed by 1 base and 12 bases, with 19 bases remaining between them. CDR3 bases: TGTGCCAGCAGCTTAGTATCCAGTGGGGGAGGTCCGTACTTC. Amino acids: CASSLVSSGGGPYF.

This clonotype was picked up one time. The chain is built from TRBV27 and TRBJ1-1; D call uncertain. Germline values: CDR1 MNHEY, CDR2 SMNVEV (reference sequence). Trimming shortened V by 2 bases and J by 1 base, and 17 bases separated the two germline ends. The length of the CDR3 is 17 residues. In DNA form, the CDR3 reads TGTGCCAGCAGTTTAACCCCATTTGGGGTGGAGAACACTGAAGCTTTCTTT. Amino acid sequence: CASSLTPFGVENTEAFF.

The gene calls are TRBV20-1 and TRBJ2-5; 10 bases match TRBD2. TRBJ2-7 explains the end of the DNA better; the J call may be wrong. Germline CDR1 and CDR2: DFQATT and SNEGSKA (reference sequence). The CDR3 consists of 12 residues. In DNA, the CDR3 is TGCAGTGCATCTAGCGGGAGCTCCGAGCAGTACTTC. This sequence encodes CSASSGSSEQYF.

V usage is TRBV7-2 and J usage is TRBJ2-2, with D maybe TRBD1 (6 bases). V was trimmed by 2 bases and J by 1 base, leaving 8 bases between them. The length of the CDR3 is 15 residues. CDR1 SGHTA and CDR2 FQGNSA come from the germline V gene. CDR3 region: CASSLWGRNTGELFF. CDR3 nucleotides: TGTGCCAGCAGCTTATGGGGGCGGAACACCGGGGAGCTGTTTTTT.

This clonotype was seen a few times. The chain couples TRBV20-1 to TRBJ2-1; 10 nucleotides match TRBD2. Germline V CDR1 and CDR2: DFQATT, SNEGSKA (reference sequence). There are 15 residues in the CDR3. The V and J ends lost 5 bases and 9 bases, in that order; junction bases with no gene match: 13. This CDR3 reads CSAYGTSAPRSEQFF. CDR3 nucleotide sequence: TGCAGTGCTTACGGGACTAGCGCCCCAAGGAGTGAGCAGTTCTTC.